The source of this TCR beta chain is a study of blood T cell repertoires in COVID-19. This clone has more than one count but fewer than ten. TCRdb's table, derived via immunoSEQ multiplex PCR, lists solely in-frame clones and lacks some. The table includes fewer than 400,000 clones, roughly 87% detected once. Participants, 18 to 89 years old, spanned fewer than 30 US areas. Researchers sorted participants into cohorts using their self-reported clinical history. Cohort 3 donors counted as recovered after two negative PCRs, clearance, or resolved symptoms. Germline CDR1 reads LGHNA; CDR2 reads YSLEER. The germline V and J ends were trimmed by 9 bases and 3 bases, with 11 bases remaining between them. The CDR3 consists of 13 residues.

This chain links TRBV4-3 with TRBJ2-2; D gene ambiguous. This TCR derives from a woman aged 18-29 years who had recovered from COVID-19. Material for sequencing was PBMCs or T cells enriched from blood (not recorded which). The CDR3 loop is CASGPWDTGELFF. CDR3 bases: TGCGCCAGTGGGCCTTGGGACACCGGGGAGCTGTTTTTT.